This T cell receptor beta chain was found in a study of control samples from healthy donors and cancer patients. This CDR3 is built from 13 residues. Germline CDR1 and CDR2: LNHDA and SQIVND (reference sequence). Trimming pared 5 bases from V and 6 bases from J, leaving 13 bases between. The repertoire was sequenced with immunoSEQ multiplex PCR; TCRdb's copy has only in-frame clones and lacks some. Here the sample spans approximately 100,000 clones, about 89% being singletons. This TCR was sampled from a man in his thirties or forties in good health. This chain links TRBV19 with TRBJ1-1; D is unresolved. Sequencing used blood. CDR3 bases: TGTGCCAGTAGTCCTTTAATGAGGGCTGAAGCTTTCTTT. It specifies CASSPLMRAEAFF.